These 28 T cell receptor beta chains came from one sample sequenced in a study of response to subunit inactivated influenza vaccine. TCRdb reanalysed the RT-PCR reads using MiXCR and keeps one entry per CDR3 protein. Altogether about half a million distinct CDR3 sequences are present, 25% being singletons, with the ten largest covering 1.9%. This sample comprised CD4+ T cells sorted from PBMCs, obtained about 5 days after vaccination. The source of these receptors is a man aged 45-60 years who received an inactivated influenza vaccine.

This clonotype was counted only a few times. The CDR3, as DNA: TGTGCCAGCCTCATTGGGGGAAACACCGGGGAGCTGTTTTTT. It specifies CASLIGGNTGELFF. The rearrangement uses TRBV12-3 or TRBV12-4 and TRBJ2-2; tentatively, D is TRBD1 or TRBD2 (5 bases each). This CDR3 spans 14 amino acids. Trimming left V 8 bases short and J 2 bases short, with 12 bases between.

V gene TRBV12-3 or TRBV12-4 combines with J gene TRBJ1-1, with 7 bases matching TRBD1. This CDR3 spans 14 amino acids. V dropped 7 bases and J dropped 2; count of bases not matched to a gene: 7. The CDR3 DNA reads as TGTGCCAGCAAGCAGACAGGGATCAACACTGAAGCTTTCTTT. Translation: CASKQTGINTEAFF.

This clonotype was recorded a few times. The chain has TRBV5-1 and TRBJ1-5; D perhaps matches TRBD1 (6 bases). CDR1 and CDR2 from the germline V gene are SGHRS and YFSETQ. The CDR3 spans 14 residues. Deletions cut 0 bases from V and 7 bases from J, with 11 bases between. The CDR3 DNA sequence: TGCGCCAGCAGCTTGGACTCAGGGGACCAGCCCCAGCATTTT. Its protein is CASSLDSGDQPQHF.

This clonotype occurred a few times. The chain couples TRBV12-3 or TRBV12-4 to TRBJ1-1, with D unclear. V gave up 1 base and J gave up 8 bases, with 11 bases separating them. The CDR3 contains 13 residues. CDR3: CASSLVFMSEAFF. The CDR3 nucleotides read TGTGCCAGCAGTTTAGTTTTTATGTCCGAAGCTTTCTTT.

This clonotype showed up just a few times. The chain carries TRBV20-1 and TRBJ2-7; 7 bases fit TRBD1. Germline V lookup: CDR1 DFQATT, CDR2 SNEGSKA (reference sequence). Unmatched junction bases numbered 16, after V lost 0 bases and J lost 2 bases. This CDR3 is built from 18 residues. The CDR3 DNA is TGCAGTGCTAGAGATCAACGGGTCCGAAGACAGGGAACCTACGAGCAGTACTTC. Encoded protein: CSARDQRVRRQGTYEQYF.

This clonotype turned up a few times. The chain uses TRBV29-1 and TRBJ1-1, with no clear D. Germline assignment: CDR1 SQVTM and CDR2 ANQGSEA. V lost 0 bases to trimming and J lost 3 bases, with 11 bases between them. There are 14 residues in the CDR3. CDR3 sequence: CSVEENSLYTEAFF. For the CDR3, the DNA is TGCAGCGTTGAAGAAAATTCCCTTTACACTGAAGCTTTCTTT.

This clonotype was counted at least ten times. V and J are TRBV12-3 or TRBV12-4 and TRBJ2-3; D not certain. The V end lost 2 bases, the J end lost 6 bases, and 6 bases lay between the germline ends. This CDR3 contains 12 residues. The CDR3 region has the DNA TGTGCCAGCAGTTTACCGCCCGATACGCAGTATTTT. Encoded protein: CASSLPPDTQYF.

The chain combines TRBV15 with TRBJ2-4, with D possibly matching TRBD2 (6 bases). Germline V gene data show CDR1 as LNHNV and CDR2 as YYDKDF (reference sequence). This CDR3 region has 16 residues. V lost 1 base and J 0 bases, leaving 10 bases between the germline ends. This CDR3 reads CATSRVAELAKNIQYF. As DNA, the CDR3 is TGTGCCACCAGCAGAGTAGCGGAGCTAGCCAAAAACATTCAGTACTTC.

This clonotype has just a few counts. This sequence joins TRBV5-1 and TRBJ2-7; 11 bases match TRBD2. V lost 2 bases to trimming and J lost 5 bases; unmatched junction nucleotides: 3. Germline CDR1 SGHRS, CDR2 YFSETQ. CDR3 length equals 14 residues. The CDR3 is CASSFGTSGDEQYF. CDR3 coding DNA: TGCGCCAGCAGCTTCGGGACTAGCGGCGACGAGCAGTACTTC.

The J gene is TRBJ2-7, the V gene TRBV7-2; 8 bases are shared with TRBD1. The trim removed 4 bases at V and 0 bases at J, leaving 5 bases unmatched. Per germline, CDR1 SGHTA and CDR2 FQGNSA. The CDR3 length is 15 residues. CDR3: CASSYMDRDSYEQYF. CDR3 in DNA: TGTGCCAGCAGCTATATGGACAGGGACTCCTACGAGCAGTACTTC.

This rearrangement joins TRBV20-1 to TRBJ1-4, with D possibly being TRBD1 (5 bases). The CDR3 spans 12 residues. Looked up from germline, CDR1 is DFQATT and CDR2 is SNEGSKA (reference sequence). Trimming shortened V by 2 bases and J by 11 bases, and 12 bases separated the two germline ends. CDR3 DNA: TGCAGTGCTAGACCCGGGGGGGGGAAACTGTTTTTT. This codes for CSARPGGGKLFF.

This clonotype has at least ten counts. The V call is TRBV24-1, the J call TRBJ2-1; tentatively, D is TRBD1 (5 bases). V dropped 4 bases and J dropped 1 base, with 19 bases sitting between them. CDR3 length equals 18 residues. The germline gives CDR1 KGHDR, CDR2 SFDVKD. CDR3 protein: CATSDAARGRASYNEQFF. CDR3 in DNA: TGTGCCACCAGTGACGCCGCAAGGGGCAGGGCATCCTACAATGAGCAGTTCTTC.

CDR3 bases: TGTGCCAGCAGGGGGACAGGGATGGATTCACCCCTCCACTTT. This codes for CASRGTGMDSPLHF. The chain recombines TRBV12-3 or TRBV12-4 with TRBJ1-6; 9 bases are shared with TRBD1. CDR3 length: 14 residues. Losses at the gene ends were 6 bases for V and 8 bases for J; bases not matched to a gene: 5.

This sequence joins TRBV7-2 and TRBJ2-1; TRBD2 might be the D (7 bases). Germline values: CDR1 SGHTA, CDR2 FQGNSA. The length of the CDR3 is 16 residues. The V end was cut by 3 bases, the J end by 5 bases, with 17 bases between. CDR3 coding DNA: TGTGCCAGCAGCTTTGGGGGGGCTAGCAGACACAATGAGCAGTTCTTC. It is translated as CASSFGGASRHNEQFF.

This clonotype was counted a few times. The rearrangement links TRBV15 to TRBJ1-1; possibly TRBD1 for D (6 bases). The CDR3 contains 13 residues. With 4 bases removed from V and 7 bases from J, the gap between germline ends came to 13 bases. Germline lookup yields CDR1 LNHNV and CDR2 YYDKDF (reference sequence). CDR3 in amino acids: CATSTRRGHEAFF. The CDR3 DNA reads TGTGCCACCAGCACCCGCAGGGGACATGAAGCTTTCTTT.

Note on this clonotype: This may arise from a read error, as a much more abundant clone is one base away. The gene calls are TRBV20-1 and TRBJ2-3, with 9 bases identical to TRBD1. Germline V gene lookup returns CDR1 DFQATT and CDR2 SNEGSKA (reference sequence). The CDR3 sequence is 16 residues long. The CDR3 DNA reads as TGCTGTGCTAGTAGATCCGGGACAGGGAGAACAGATACGCAGTATTTT. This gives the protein CCASRSGTGRTDTQYF.

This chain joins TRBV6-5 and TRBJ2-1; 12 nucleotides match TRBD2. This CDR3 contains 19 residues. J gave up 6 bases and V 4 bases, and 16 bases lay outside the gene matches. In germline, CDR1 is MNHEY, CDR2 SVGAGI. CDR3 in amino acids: CASSSRYLVTSGRGNEQFF. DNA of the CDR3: TGTGCCAGCAGTTCCCGATATCTGGTGACTAGCGGGAGAGGCAATGAGCAGTTCTTC.

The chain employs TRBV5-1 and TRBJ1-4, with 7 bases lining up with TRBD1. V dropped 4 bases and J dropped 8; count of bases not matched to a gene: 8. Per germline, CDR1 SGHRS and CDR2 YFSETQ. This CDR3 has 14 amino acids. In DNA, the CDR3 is TGCGCCAGCAGCAGGGACAGCCGCGGCGAAAAACTGTTTTTT. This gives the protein CASSRDSRGEKLFF.

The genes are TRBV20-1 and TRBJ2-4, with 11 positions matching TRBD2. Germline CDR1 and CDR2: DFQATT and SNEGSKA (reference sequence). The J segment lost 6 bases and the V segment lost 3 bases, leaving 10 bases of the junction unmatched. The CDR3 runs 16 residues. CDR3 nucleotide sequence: TGCAGTGCTAGGCCCCTACTAGCGGGAGCCTCAAACATTCAGTACTTC. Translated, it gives CSARPLLAGASNIQYF.

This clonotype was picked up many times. CDR3 in amino acids: CASSLGPANTGELFF. The CDR3 DNA reads as TGTGCCAGCAGTTTAGGGCCCGCGAACACCGGGGAGCTGTTTTTT. V is TRBV12-3 or TRBV12-4 and J is TRBJ2-2; D call uncertain. The CDR3 is 15 residues long. Trimming shortened V by 1 base and J by 0 bases, and 6 bases separated the two germline ends.

The CDR3 DNA follows: TGCGCCAGCAGTTCCCTGGGGGCAGATCAAGAGACCCAGTACTTC. This sequence encodes CASSSLGADQETQYF. The chain employs TRBV5-1 and TRBJ2-5, with D perhaps matching TRBD1 (6 bases). The CDR3 extends over 15 amino acids. The V end lost 5 bases, the J end lost 2 bases, and 16 bases lay between the germline ends. Germline loops: CDR1 SGHRS, CDR2 YFSETQ.

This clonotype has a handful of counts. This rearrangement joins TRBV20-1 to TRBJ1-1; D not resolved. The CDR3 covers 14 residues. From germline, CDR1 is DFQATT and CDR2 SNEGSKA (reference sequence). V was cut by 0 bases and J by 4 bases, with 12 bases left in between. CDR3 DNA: TGCAGTGCTAGAGATCCACGGCCGGCCACTGAAGCTTTCTTT. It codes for CSARDPRPATEAFF.

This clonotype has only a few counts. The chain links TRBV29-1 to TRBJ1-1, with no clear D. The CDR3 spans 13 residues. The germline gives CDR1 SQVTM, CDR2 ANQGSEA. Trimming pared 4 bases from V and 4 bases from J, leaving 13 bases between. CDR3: CSVASTLRTEAFF. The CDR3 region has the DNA TGCAGCGTTGCGTCAACCCTTCGCACTGAAGCTTTCTTT. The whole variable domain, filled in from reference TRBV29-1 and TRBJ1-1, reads SAVISQKPSRDICQRGTSLTIQCQVDSQVTMMFWYRQQPGQSLTLIATANQGSEATYESGFVIDKFPISRPNLTFSTLTVSNMSPEDSSIYLCSVASTLRTEAFFGQGTRLTVV.

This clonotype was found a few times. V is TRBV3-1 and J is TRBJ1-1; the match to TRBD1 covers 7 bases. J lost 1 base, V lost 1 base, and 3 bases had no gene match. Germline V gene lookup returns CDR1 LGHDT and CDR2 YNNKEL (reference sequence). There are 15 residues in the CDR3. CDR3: CASSQAGTANTEAFF. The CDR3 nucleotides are TGTGCCAGCAGCCAAGCGGGGACAGCGAACACTGAAGCTTTCTTT.

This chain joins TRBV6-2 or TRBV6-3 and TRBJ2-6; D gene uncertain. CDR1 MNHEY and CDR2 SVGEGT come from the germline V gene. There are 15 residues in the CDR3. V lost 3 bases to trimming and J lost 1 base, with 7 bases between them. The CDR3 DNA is TGTGCCAGCAGTTATTACTATTCTGGGGCCAACGTCCTGACTTTC. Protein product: CASSYYYSGANVLTF.

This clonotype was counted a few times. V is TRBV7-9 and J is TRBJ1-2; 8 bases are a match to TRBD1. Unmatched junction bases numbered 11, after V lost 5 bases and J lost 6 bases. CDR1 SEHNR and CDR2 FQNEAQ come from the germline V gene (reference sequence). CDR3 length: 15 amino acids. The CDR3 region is CASSPGQGRGNGYTF. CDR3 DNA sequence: TGTGCCAGCAGCCCTGGACAGGGTAGAGGGAATGGCTACACCTTC.

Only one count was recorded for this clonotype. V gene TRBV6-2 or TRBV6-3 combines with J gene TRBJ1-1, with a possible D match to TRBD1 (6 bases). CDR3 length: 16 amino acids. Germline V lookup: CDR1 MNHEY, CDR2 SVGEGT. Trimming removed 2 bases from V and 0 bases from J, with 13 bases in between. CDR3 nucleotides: TGTGCCAGCAGTTACACATCGGGGACACTGAACACTGAAGCTTTCTTT. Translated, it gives CASSYTSGTLNTEAFF.

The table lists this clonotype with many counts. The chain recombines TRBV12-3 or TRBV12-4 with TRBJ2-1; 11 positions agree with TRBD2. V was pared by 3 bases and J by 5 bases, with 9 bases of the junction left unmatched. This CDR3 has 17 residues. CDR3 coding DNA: TGTGCCAGCAGTTTCCCCCCCGGGACTAGCGGAAACAATGAGCAGTTCTTC. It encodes CASSFPPGTSGNNEQFF.